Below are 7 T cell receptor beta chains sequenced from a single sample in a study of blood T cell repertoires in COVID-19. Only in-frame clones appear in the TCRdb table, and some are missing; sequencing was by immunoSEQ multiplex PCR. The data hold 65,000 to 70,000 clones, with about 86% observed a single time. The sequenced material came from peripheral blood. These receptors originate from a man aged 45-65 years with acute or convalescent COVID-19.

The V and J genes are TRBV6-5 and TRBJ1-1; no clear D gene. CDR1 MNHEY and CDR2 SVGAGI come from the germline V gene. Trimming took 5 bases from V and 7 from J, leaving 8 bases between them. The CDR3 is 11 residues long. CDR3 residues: CASSNSIEAFF. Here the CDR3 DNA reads TGTGCCAGCAGTAACAGTATTGAAGCTTTCTTT.

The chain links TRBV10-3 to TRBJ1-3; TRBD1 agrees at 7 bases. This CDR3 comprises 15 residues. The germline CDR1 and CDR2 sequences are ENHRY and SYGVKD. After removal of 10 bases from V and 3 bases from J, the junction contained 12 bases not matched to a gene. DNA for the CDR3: TGTGCCACCGGGGGGGAGACAGGGTATGGAAACACCATATATTTT. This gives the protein CATGGETGYGNTIYF.

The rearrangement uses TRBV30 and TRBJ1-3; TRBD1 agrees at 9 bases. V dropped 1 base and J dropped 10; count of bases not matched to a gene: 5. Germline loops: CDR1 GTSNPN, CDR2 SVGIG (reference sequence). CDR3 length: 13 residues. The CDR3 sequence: CAWSAGQGWTIYF. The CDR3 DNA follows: TGTGCCTGGAGTGCGGGACAGGGTTGGACCATATATTTT.

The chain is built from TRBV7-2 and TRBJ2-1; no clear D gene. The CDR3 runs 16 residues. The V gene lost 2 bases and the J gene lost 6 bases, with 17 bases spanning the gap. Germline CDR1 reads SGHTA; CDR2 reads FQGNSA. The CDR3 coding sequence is TGTGCCAGCAGCTTATTGGCAGGTCCCCCTCGCAATGAGCAGTTCTTC. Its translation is CASSLLAGPPRNEQFF.

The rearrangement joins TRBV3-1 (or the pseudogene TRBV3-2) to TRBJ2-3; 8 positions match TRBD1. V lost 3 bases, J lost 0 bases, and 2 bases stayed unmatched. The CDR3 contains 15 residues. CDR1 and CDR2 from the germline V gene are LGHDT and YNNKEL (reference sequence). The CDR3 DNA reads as TGTGCCAGCAGCCACCGGACAGGGAGCACAGATACGCAGTATTTT. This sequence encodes CASSHRTGSTDTQYF.

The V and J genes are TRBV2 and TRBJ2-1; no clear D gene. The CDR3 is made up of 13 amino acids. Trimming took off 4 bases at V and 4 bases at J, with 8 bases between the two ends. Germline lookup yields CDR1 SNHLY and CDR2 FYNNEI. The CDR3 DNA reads TGTGCCAGCAGTGTCGGCGGATACAATGAGCAGTTCTTC. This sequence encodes CASSVGGYNEQFF.

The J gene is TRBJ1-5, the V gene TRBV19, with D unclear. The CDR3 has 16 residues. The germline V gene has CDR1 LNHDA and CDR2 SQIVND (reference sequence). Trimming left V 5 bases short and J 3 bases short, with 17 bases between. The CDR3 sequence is CASSSRRDTPNQPQHF. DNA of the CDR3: TGTGCCAGTAGTTCTCGCCGCGACACCCCCAATCAGCCCCAGCATTTT.